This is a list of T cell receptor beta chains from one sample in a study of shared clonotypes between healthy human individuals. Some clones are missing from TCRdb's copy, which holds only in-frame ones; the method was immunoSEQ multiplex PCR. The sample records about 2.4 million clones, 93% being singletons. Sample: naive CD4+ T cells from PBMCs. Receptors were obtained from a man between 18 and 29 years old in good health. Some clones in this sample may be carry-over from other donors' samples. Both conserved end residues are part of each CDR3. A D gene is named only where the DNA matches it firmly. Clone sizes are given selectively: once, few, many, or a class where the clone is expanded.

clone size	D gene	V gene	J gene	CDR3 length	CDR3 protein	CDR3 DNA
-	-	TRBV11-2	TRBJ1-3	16	CASSLDSYGGGNTIYF	TGTGCCAGCAGCTTAGACTCTTACGGGGGGGGAAACACCATATATTTT
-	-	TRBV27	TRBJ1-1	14	CASSTREGGTEAFF	TGTGCCAGCAGTACCCGGGAGGGGGGGACTGAAGCTTTCTTT
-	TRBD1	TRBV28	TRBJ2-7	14	CASSPNRGSYEQYF	TGTGCCAGCAGTCCTAACAGGGGATCCTACGAGCAGTACTTC
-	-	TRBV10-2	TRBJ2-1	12	CASSVIRGEQFF	TGCGCCAGCAGTGTGATACGGGGTGAGCAGTTCTTC
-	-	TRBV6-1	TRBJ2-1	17	CASSEPPGGTGQNEQFF	TGTGCCAGCAGTGAACCTCCGGGAGGGACAGGCCAAAATGAGCAGTTCTTC
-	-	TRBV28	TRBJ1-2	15	CASSFPARGGAGYTF	TGTGCCAGCAGTTTTCCGGCGAGGGGAGGCGCTGGCTACACCTTC
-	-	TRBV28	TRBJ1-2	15	CASSGNREAVRGYTF	TGTGCCAGCAGTGGGAACAGGGAGGCCGTCAGAGGCTACACCTTC
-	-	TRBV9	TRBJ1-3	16	CASSVELGSSGNTIYF	TGTGCCAGCAGCGTAGAGTTAGGAAGCTCTGGAAACACCATATATTTT
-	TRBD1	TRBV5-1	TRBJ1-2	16	CASSLYGTANNYGYTF	TGCGCCAGCAGCTTGTATGGGACAGCGAATAACTATGGCTACACCTTC
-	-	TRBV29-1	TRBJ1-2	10	CSVEAQAYTF	TGCAGCGTTGAGGCGCAGGCCTACACCTTC
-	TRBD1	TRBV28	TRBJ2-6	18	CASSLRQGVPSGANVLTF	TGTGCCAGCAGTTTAAGACAGGGGGTCCCCTCTGGGGCCAACGTCCTGACTTTC
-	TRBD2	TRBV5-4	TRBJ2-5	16	CASSSPTGGLRETQYF	TGTGCCAGCAGCTCCCCAACGGGAGGGCTAAGAGAGACCCAGTACTTC
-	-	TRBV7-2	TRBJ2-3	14	CASSLAGGTDTQYF	TGTGCCAGCAGCTTAGCGGGGGGCACAGATACGCAGTATTTT
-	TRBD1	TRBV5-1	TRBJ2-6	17	CASSFFGQGAGANVLTF	TGCGCCAGCAGCTTTTTTGGACAGGGAGCTGGGGCCAACGTCCTGACTTTC
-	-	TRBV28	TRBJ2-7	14	CASSRSFSSYEQYF	TGTGCCAGCAGTCGCTCCTTCAGCTCCTACGAGCAGTACTTC
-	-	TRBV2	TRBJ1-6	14	CASRAGYQNSPLHF	TGTGCCAGCAGGGCAGGGTACCAGAACTCACCCCTCCACTTT
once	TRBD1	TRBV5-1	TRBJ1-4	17	CASRPTATGEGNEKLFF	TGCGCCAGCAGACCCACCGCGACAGGGGAAGGTAATGAAAAACTGTTTTTT
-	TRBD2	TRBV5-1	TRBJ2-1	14	CASSVTSGSNEQFF	TGCGCCAGCAGCGTAACTAGCGGGAGCAATGAGCAGTTCTTC
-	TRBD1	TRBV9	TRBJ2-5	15	CASSLTGGAGETQYF	TGTGCCAGCAGCTTAACAGGGGGCGCTGGGGAGACCCAGTACTTC
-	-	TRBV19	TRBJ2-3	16	CASSRGLDYVSDTQYF	TGTGCCAGTAGTCGCGGCCTCGACTATGTGTCAGATACGCAGTATTTT
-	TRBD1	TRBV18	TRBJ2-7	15	CASSPGTGGFYEQYF	TGTGCCAGCTCTCCCGGGACAGGGGGCTTCTACGAGCAGTACTTC
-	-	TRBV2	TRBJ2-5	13	CASSDRGGETQYF	TGTGCCAGCAGTGACAGGGGAGGAGAGACCCAGTACTTC
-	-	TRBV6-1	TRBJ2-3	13	CASGLAGTDTQYF	TGTGCCAGCGGGCTAGCCGGTACAGATACGCAGTATTTT
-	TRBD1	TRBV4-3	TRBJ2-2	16	CASSQEGRGRPGELFF	TGCGCCAGCAGCCAAGAGGGCAGGGGGCGCCCCGGGGAGCTGTTTTTT
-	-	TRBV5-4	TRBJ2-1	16	CASSLGLRGKYNEQFF	TGTGCCAGCAGCTTGGGACTACGCGGCAAGTACAATGAGCAGTTCTTC
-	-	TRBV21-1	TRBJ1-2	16	CASSSPGIGGNYGYTF	TGTGCCAGCAGCTCCCCCGGGATAGGCGGAAACTATGGCTACACCTTC
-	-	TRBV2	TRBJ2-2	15	CASSGVSGNTGELFF	TGTGCCAGCAGTGGGGTTAGCGGGAACACCGGGGAGCTGTTTTTT
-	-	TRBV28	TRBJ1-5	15	CASRPAGGLNQPQHF	TGTGCCAGCAGACCGGCCGGGGGCCTCAATCAGCCCCAGCATTTT
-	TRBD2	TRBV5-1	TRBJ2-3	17	CASSFGGSSVRTDTQYF	TGCGCCAGCAGCTTCGGGGGGTCTAGCGTCCGCACAGATACGCAGTATTTT
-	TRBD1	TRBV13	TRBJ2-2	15	CASSLQGGHTGELFF	TGTGCCAGCAGCTTACAAGGGGGCCACACCGGGGAGCTGTTTTTT
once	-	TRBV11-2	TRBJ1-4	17	CASSPQGWYSTNEKLFF	TGTGCCAGCAGCCCTCAGGGGTGGTATTCAACTAATGAAAAACTGTTTTTT
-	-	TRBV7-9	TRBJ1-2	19	CASSLAVGTTAAIGEGHTF	TGTGCCAGCAGCTTAGCGGTGGGAACCACGGCCGCAATAGGGGAAGGCCACACCTTC
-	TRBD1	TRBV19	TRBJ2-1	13	CASRDRGSNEQFF	TGTGCCAGTCGGGACAGGGGAAGCAATGAGCAGTTCTTC
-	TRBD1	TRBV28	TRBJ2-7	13	CASRTGALYEQYF	TGTGCCAGCAGAACAGGGGCCCTCTACGAGCAGTACTTC
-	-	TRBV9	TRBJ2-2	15	CASSPPGMNTGELFF	TGTGCCAGCAGCCCTCCCGGGATGAACACCGGGGAGCTGTTTTTT
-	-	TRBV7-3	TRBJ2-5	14	CASSLSQGSETQYF	TGTGCCAGCAGCTTAAGTCAGGGTTCAGAGACCCAGTACTTC
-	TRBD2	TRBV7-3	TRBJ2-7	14	CASSSTGGGSEQYF	TGTGCCAGCAGCTCTACGGGAGGTGGTAGCGAGCAGTACTTC
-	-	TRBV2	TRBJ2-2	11	CASKVPGELFF	TGTGCCAGCAAGGTCCCCGGGGAGCTGTTTTTT
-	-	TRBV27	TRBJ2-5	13	CASSKQYQETQYF	TGTGCCAGCAGTAAACAGTACCAAGAGACCCAGTACTTC
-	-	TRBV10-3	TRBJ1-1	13	CAIRTEMYTEAFF	TGTGCCATCAGGACAGAAATGTACACTGAAGCTTTCTTT
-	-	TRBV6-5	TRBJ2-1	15	CASSYRGVSGDEQFF	TGTGCCAGCAGTTACCGGGGTGTGAGCGGCGATGAGCAGTTCTTC
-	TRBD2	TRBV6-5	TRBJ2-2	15	CASSIAGRGTGELFF	TGTGCCAGCAGTATAGCGGGAAGGGGTACCGGGGAGCTGTTTTTT
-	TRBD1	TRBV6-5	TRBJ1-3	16	CASSYATGVSGNTIYF	TGTGCCAGCAGTTACGCGACAGGGGTGTCAGGAAACACCATATATTTT
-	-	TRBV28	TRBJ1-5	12	CASSSRVQPQHF	TGTGCCAGCAGTTCTCGGGTTCAGCCCCAGCATTTT
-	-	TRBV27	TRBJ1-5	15	CASSLSTPLGQPQHF	TGTGCCAGCAGTTTATCCACGCCACTGGGTCAGCCCCAGCATTTT
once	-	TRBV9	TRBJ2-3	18	CASTGTAGGLASTDTQYF	TGTGCCAGCACCGGAACCGCTGGGGGGCTAGCGTCCACAGATACGCAGTATTTT
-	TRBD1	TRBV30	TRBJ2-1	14	CAWSSGGGYNEQFF	TGTGCCTGGAGTTCAGGGGGCGGGTACAATGAGCAGTTCTTC
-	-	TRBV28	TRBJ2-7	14	CASSHESGSYEQYF	TGTGCCAGCAGCCACGAGAGCGGCTCCTACGAGCAGTACTTC
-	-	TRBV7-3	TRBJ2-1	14	CASSPRGADNEQFF	TGTGCCAGCAGCCCACGGGGGGCAGACAATGAGCAGTTCTTC
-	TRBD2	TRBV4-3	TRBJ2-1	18	CASSQDLGSGRSYNEQFF	TGCGCCAGCAGCCAAGATTTAGGGAGCGGGAGGTCCTACAATGAGCAGTTCTTC
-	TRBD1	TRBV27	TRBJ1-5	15	CASSRGTVSNQPQHF	TGTGCCAGCAGTCGTGGGACAGTAAGCAATCAGCCCCAGCATTTT
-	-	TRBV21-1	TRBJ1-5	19	CASSKYPGPGSYSNQPQHF	TGTGCCAGCAGCAAATATCCAGGGCCGGGCTCTTATAGCAATCAGCCCCAGCATTTT
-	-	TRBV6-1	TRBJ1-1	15	CASSEYDGLNTEAFF	TGTGCCAGCAGTGAATACGATGGCTTGAACACTGAAGCTTTCTTT
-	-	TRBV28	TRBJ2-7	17	CASSPARHGLGTYEQYF	TGTGCCAGCAGTCCGGCACGACATGGGCTAGGTACCTACGAGCAGTACTTC
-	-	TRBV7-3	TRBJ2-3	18	CASSLTPSTASSTDTQYF	TGTGCCAGCAGCTTAACCCCCTCGACAGCGTCTAGCACAGATACGCAGTATTTT
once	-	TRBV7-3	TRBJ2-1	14	CASSLGTPRSEQFF	TGTGCCAGCAGCTTAGGAACCCCCAGGTCTGAGCAGTTCTTC
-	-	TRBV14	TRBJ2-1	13	CASSRGSYNEQFF	TGTGCCAGCAGCCGGGGATCCTACAATGAGCAGTTCTTC